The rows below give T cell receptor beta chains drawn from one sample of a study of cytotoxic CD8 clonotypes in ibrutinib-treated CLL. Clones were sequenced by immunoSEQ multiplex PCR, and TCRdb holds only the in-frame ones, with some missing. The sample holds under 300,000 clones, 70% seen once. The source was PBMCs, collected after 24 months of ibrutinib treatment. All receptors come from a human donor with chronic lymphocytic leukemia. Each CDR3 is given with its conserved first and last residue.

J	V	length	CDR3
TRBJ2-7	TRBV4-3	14	CASSQGHFSYEQYF
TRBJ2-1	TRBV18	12	CASSPAYNEQFF
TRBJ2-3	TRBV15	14	CATSRQVLTDTQYF
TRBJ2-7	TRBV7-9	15	CASSVINQGRYEQYF
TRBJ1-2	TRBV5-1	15	CASSLVGRGGDGYTF
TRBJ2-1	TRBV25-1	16	CASSSGTGTSYNEQFF
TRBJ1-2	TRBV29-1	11	CSVERGEGYTF
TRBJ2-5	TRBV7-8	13	CASSLTQQGTQYF
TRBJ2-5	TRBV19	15	CASSKREARWGTQYF
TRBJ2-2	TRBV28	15	CASSDIAGVGGELFF
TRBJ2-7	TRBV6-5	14	CASSYSTTGQGLRF
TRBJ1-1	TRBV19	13	CASSMTGGTEAFF
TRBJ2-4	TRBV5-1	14	CASSLWGGENIQYF
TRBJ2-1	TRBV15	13	CATSTWGLNEQFF
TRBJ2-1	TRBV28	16	CASSKGLAGEYNEQFF
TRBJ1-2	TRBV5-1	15	CASSARGDSPEGYTF
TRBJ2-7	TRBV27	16	CASSYLNLAGAYEQYF
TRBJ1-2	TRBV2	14	CASSEYAGPYGYTF
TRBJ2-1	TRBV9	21	CASSVSLGSGIEVPQINEQFF
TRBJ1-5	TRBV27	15	CASSPRARANQPQHF
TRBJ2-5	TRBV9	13	CASSGGLWETQYF
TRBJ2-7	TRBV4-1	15	CASSQDLRVFVEQYF
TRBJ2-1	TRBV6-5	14	CASSPGTSEFSWVF
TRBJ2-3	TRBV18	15	CASSPIGTGSDTQYF
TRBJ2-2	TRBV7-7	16	CASSLARAANTGELFF
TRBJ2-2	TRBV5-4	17	CASSLGGGGPNTGELFF
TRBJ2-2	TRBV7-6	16	CASSSPGAGWTGELFF
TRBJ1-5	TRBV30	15	CAWSQGQGAGQPQHF
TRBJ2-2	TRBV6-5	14	CASRQGTNTGELFF
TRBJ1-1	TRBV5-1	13	CATNQGGDTEAFF
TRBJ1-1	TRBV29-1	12	CSAGVGTVEAFF
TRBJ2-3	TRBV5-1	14	CASSLVTSTDTQYF
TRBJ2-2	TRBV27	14	CASSWAGGTGELFF
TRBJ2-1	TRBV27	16	CASSHNRGTRGNEQFF
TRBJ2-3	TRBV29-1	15	CSVSGLAGLGDTQYF
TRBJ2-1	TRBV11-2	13	CASSLSAVGEQFF
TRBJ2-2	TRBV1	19	CTSSRLGLARPLNTGELFF
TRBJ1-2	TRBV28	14	CASSFGATVYGYTF
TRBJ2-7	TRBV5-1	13	CASSLLGVNEQYF
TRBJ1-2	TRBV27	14	CASRSLEGAAGYTF
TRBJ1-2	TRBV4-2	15	CASSQERDRLYGYTF
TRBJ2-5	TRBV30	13	CAWSAGGAETQYF
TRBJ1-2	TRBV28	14	CASSPDRGPYGYTF
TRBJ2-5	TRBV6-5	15	CASSYSGGRRETQYF
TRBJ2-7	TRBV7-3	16	CASSFGLAGASGEQYF
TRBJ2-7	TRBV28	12	CASSLVGDEQYF
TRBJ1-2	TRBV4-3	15	CASSQESTVNYGYTF